A single sample is the source of the 10 T cell receptor beta chains below, sequenced in a study of blood T cell repertoires in COVID-19. Here immunoSEQ multiplex PCR was the method, and the copy in TCRdb shows in-frame clones only, minus some. The data contain some 300,000 clones, about nine tenths of them singletons. Sequenced: PBMCs or T cells enriched from blood (not recorded which). The receptors come from a woman in her 50s who had been exposed to COVID-19.

The CDR3 loop reads CASRLGQGGNQPQHF. The CDR3 nucleotides read TGTGCCAGCAGACTGGGACAGGGAGGCAATCAGCCCCAGCATTTT. This sequence joins TRBV6-5 and TRBJ1-5, with TRBD1 matching over 9 bases. With 6 bases clipped from V and 2 bases from J, the junction kept 5 bases outside the gene matches. The CDR3 length is 15 residues. Germline V gives CDR1 MNHEY, CDR2 SVGAGI.

The chain joins TRBV27 to TRBJ2-7; unclear D gene. This CDR3 has 13 amino acids. V was cut by 6 bases and J by 0 bases, with 9 bases left in between. The germline V gene has CDR1 MNHEY and CDR2 SMNVEV (reference sequence). The CDR3 DNA reads TGTGCCAGCAGCGGGTTGGTCTCCTACGAGCAGTACTTC. Its protein product is CASSGLVSYEQYF.

The chain couples TRBV18 to TRBJ2-3; possibly TRBD1 for D (5 bases). CDR1 and CDR2 from the germline V gene are KGHSH and LQKENI. The CDR3 totals 12 residues. Trimming removed 5 bases at V and 6 bases at J, with 9 bases between. The CDR3 coding sequence is TGTGCCAGCTCAGGGGCGGAGGATACGCAGTATTTT. Its protein is CASSGAEDTQYF.

This clone has only a few counts. V is TRBV29-1 and J is TRBJ1-1; possible D gene TRBD1, 6 bases. The CDR3 totals 13 residues. Trimming shortened V by 5 bases and J by 5 bases, and 15 bases separated the two germline ends. CDR1 and CDR2 from the germline V gene are SQVTM and ANQGSEA. Here the CDR3 reads CSVSGGASTEAFF. The CDR3 DNA reads TGCAGCGTTTCTGGGGGGGCTAGTACTGAAGCTTTCTTT.

V is TRBV7-2 and J is TRBJ2-7; 8 bases match TRBD2. V lost 6 bases to trimming and J lost 1 base; unmatched junction nucleotides: 8. The CDR3 consists of 15 residues. Per the germline V gene, CDR1 is SGHTA and CDR2 is FQGNSA. Here the CDR3 DNA reads TGTGCCAGCAGACCCAAAATAGCGGGATCCTACGAGCAGTACTTC. As protein: CASRPKIAGSYEQYF. Combining the CDR3 with reference TRBV7-2 and TRBJ2-7 gives the whole variable domain GAGVSQSPSNKVTEKGKDVELRCDPISGHTALYWYRQSLGQGLEFLIYFQGNSAPDKSGLPSDRFSAERTGGSVSTLTIQRTQQEDSAVYLCASRPKIAGSYEQYFGPGTRLTVT.

This chain links TRBV7-2 with TRBJ1-4, with TRBD1 as a possible D gene (5 bases). Germline V gene sequence: CDR1 SGHTA, CDR2 FQGNSA. CDR3 size: 14 residues. Trimming stripped 3 bases from V and 8 bases from J, with 13 bases between. The CDR3 is CASSFQGSEEKLFF. DNA for the CDR3: TGTGCCAGCAGCTTCCAGGGTTCAGAAGAAAAACTGTTTTTT.

The chain couples TRBV12-3 or TRBV12-4 to TRBJ1-1; D is ambiguous. V dropped 1 base and J dropped 8 bases, with 11 bases sitting between them. This CDR3 is built from 13 residues. CDR3 amino acids: CASSLVSGREAFF. CDR3 nucleotides: TGTGCCAGCAGTTTAGTATCAGGCAGAGAAGCTTTCTTT.

The CDR3 nucleotides are TGCAGTGCTAGTTCCCCCGGGAGGGACATGGAGCAGTTCTTC. Its protein product is CSASSPGRDMEQFF. The chain is built from TRBV20-1 and TRBJ2-1; 8 positions agree with TRBD2. The CDR3 spans 14 residues. The germline V gene has CDR1 DFQATT and CDR2 SNEGSKA (reference sequence). Unmatched junction bases numbered 11, after V lost 3 bases and J lost 10 bases.

V and J are TRBV7-6 and TRBJ2-1, with D maybe TRBD1 (7 bases). The CDR3 spans 16 residues. CDR1 is SGHVS and CDR2 is FNYEAQ in the germline V gene. V was shortened by 1 base and J by 2 bases, with 12 bases between the two germline ends. The CDR3 nucleotides read TGTGCCAGCAGCTTAGAGTCCAGGGGGGCCTACAATGAGCAGTTCTTC. Its translation is CASSLESRGAYNEQFF.

The CDR3 loop is CASSLQTGKNEKLFF. In DNA, the CDR3 is TGTGCCAGCAGCTTACAGACAGGGAAAAATGAAAAACTGTTTTTT. V usage is TRBV13 and J usage is TRBJ1-4, with 7 bases lining up with TRBD1. The CDR3 consists of 15 residues. Germline loops: CDR1 PRHDT, CDR2 FYEKMQ (reference sequence). The trim removed 2 bases at V and 5 bases at J, leaving 5 bases unmatched.